These 29 T cell receptor beta chains originate from one sample sequenced in a study of blood T cell repertoires in COVID-19. Assay: immunoSEQ multiplex PCR; the TCRdb copy retains only in-frame clones and omits some. The data show 350,000 or so clones, approximately 87% seen once. The sample comprised peripheral blood. The receptors were sampled from a woman aged 25-40 years with COVID-19, enrolled during active disease.

The chain uses TRBV10-3 and TRBJ2-3, with a weak D call TRBD1 (5 bases). The CDR3 contains 12 residues. Germline CDR1 ENHRY, CDR2 SYGVKD. V lost 6 bases and J lost 4, with 8 bases in between. CDR3 residues: CAIRQGSDTQYF. The DNA of the CDR3 is TGTGCCATCAGGCAGGGTTCAGATACGCAGTATTTT.

V and J are TRBV7-2 and TRBJ2-7; TRBD1 might be the D (5 bases). Trimming shortened V by 1 base and J by 2 bases, and 12 bases separated the two germline ends. The CDR3 has 15 amino acids. From germline, CDR1 is SGHTA and CDR2 FQGNSA. CDR3 amino acids: CASSLDGQGPYEQYF. The CDR3 DNA reads TGTGCCAGCAGCTTAGACGGCCAGGGTCCCTACGAGCAGTACTTC.

This clone has a handful of counts. The rearrangement joins TRBV7-9 to TRBJ2-3, with 11 nucleotides matching TRBD2. The trim removed 5 bases at V and 4 bases at J, leaving 5 bases unmatched. The CDR3 length is 15 residues. Looked up from germline, CDR1 is SEHNR and CDR2 is FQNEAQ (reference sequence). The CDR3 spells CASSITSGRADTQYF. CDR3 DNA: TGTGCCAGCAGCATTACTAGCGGGAGAGCAGATACGCAGTATTTT.

V usage is TRBV4-1 and J usage is TRBJ1-2; 8 bases line up with TRBD1. This CDR3 spans 13 amino acids. The germline gives CDR1 MGHRA, CDR2 YSYEKL. J gave up 8 bases and V 5 bases, and 7 bases lay outside the gene matches. CDR3 DNA: TGCGCCAGCAGCGAAAACGGACAGGGAGGCTACACCTTC. This encodes CASSENGQGGYTF.

In this sample, this clone turned up a few times. V is TRBV6-5 and J is TRBJ1-4, with D possibly being TRBD1 (5 bases). V gave up 0 bases and J gave up 4 bases, with 12 bases separating them. Germline CDR1 reads MNHEY; CDR2 reads SVGAGI. The CDR3 has 16 amino acids. CDR3 protein: CASSYSWGSRNEKLFF. The CDR3 DNA is TGTGCCAGCAGTTACTCGTGGGGCAGCCGTAATGAAAAACTGTTTTTT.

The rearrangement links TRBV28 to TRBJ2-7; no definite D call. The CDR3 covers 14 residues. V was shortened by 6 bases and J by 3 bases, with 15 bases between the two germline ends. The V gene's germline CDR1 is MDHEN and CDR2 SYDVKM. The DNA of the CDR3 is TGTGCCAGCAGGCCACCACAGCCCAACTACGAGCAGTACTTC. Protein product: CASRPPQPNYEQYF.

This sequence joins TRBV6-5 and TRBJ2-5, with TRBD2 as a possible D gene (5 bases). Germline CDR1 MNHEY, CDR2 SVGAGI. The CDR3 is 13 amino acids. V dropped 6 bases and J dropped 5 bases, with 13 bases sitting between them. The CDR3 reads CASRDYSYETQYF. In DNA form, the CDR3 reads TGTGCCAGCAGAGACTACTCCTACGAGACCCAGTACTTC.

The J gene is TRBJ2-5, the V gene TRBV29-1; D is perhaps TRBD1 (6 bases). Germline V gives CDR1 SQVTM, CDR2 ANQGSEA. The CDR3 spans 13 residues. Trimming left V 6 bases short and J 5 bases short, with 16 bases between. The CDR3 DNA reads as TGCAGCGTCGGGTCAGGGGTAGGGGAGACCCAGTACTTC. Protein sequence: CSVGSGVGETQYF.

Written as DNA, the CDR3 is TGTGCCATCCAGGGGGACAGGGACAATCAGCCCCAGCATTTT. Translating it yields CAIQGDRDNQPQHF. The genes are TRBV10-3 and TRBJ1-5, with 9 bases lining up with TRBD1. The CDR3 covers 14 residues. The germline CDR1 and CDR2 sequences are ENHRY and SYGVKD. V was clipped by 8 bases and J by 3 bases; unmatched bases: 5.

The chain carries TRBV19 and TRBJ2-1; TRBD2 matches 9 bases. Trimming cost V 2 bases and J 4 bases; bases outside gene matches: 3. Germline CDR1 is LNHDA and CDR2 is SQIVND (reference sequence). This CDR3 has 15 residues. CDR3 sequence (DNA): TGTGCCAGTAGTATAAAACTAGCGGGTTACAATGAGCAGTTCTTC. Protein: CASSIKLAGYNEQFF.

The chain carries TRBV7-6 and TRBJ2-7, with 12 positions matching TRBD2. V lost 5 bases and J lost 0; bases outside the gene matches: 11. There are 18 residues in the CDR3. The germline V gene encodes CDR1 SGHVS and CDR2 FNYEAQ. This CDR3 is CASSPLPATSGSSYEQYF. For the CDR3, the DNA is TGTGCCAGCAGCCCATTACCCGCGACTAGCGGGAGCTCCTACGAGCAGTACTTC.

The chain recombines TRBV24-1 with TRBJ2-1; TRBD2 matches at 10 bases. In germline, CDR1 is KGHDR, CDR2 SFDVKD. There are 17 residues in the CDR3. V lost 3 bases and J lost 1; bases outside the gene matches: 5. The CDR3 spells CATSDVIAGGSYNEQFF. The CDR3 DNA follows: TGTGCCACCAGTGATGTTATAGCGGGAGGTTCCTACAATGAGCAGTTCTTC.

This CDR3 is CAWSAYPGTAPYEQYF. The CDR3, as DNA: TGTGCCTGGAGTGCCTATCCGGGGACAGCTCCCTACGAGCAGTACTTC. This chain links TRBV30 with TRBJ2-7, with TRBD1 matching over 7 bases. V trimming: 1 base; J trimming: 2 bases; junction bases outside the gene matches: 11. Germline V lookup: CDR1 GTSNPN, CDR2 SVGIG (reference sequence). CDR3 length equals 16 residues.

The chain employs TRBV19 and TRBJ1-1, with a possible D match to TRBD1 (6 bases). Between the trimmed V and J ends, which lost 5 bases and 4 bases, there was a span of 17 bases. From germline, CDR1 is LNHDA and CDR2 SQIVND (reference sequence). CDR3 length: 15 amino acids. CDR3 coding DNA: TGTGCCAGTAGTGCCCACAGGGTGTTGGGCACTGAAGCTTTCTTT. This gives the protein CASSAHRVLGTEAFF.

The rearrangement uses TRBV30 and TRBJ1-2; TRBD1 aligns across 12 bases. Germline V gene data show CDR1 as GTSNPN and CDR2 as SVGIG (reference sequence). Trimming removed 4 bases from V and 12 bases from J; junction bases left unmatched: 9. This CDR3 region has 13 residues. The CDR3 sequence: CAWTTGTGGRNTF. The CDR3 nucleotides are TGTGCCTGGACTACCGGGACAGGGGGCAGGAACACCTTC.

This clone was observed at least ten times. The J gene is TRBJ2-7, the V gene TRBV11-1; possible D gene TRBD2, 6 bases. From germline, CDR1 is SGHAT and CDR2 FQDESV (reference sequence). Trimming shortened V by 5 bases and J by 0 bases, and 17 bases separated the two germline ends. The CDR3 is 16 amino acids. In DNA form, the CDR3 reads TGTGCCAGCAGCCCTCGGGGGACGTTGAGCTCCTACGAGCAGTACTTC. Protein: CASSPRGTLSSYEQYF.

The chain carries TRBV30 and TRBJ2-7, with TRBD1 identical over 9 bases. V shed 3 bases and J 3 bases; nucleotides not matched to a gene: 0. Germline V gene sequence: CDR1 GTSNPN, CDR2 SVGIG (reference sequence). The CDR3 consists of 12 residues. CDR3 nucleotide sequence: TGTGCCTGGAGGACAGGGGGCTACGAGCAGTACTTC. Its translation is CAWRTGGYEQYF.

This clone was seen just once. Other DNA sequences in this specimen translate into the identical CDR3. J is TRBJ2-7 and V is TRBV6-5; 10 nucleotides match TRBD2. CDR1 is MNHEY, CDR2 SVGAGI, per germline. J lost 3 bases, V lost 8 bases, and 4 bases had no gene match. The CDR3 consists of 13 residues. The CDR3 nucleotides are TGTGCCAGCCGACTAGCGGGTGGCTACGAGCAGTACTTC. Translating gives CASRLAGGYEQYF.

The chain carries TRBV6-5 and TRBJ1-2; D perhaps matches TRBD1 (6 bases). The CDR3 totals 16 residues. V was trimmed by 0 bases and J by 2 bases, leaving 13 bases between them. CDR1 MNHEY and CDR2 SVGAGI come from the germline V gene. The CDR3 bases are TGTGCCAGCAGTTACTCGGTCTTCACAGGGAACTATGGCTACACCTTC. It is translated as CASSYSVFTGNYGYTF.

The chain links TRBV20-1 to TRBJ2-7; 12 bases map to TRBD2. The CDR3 spans 15 residues. Germline V gene data show CDR1 as DFQATT and CDR2 as SNEGSKA (reference sequence). After removal of 6 bases from V and 1 base from J, the junction contained 7 bases not matched to a gene. CDR3 residues: CSASGLAGGSYEQYF. The CDR3 DNA sequence: TGCAGTGCAAGTGGCCTAGCGGGAGGGTCCTACGAGCAGTACTTC.

The chain uses TRBV27 and TRBJ1-2; 9 nucleotides agree with TRBD1. Germline values: CDR1 MNHEY, CDR2 SMNVEV (reference sequence). The CDR3 consists of 16 residues. The ends lost 4 bases at V and 0 bases at J; junction bases unmatched: 6. Written as DNA, the CDR3 is TGTGCCAGCAGTTCCTACCGGGACAGGGCTAACTATGGCTACACCTTC. Protein sequence: CASSSYRDRANYGYTF.

The chain employs TRBV10-3 and TRBJ2-3; TRBD2 agrees at 7 bases. Germline assignment: CDR1 ENHRY and CDR2 SYGVKD. Trimming removed 10 bases from V and 2 bases from J; junction bases left unmatched: 18. There are 17 residues in the CDR3. CDR3: CATKPGVAGAVTDTQYF. The CDR3 bases are TGTGCCACCAAACCCGGAGTGGCGGGAGCGGTCACAGATACGCAGTATTTT.

The V and J genes are TRBV30 and TRBJ2-2, with TRBD1 matching over 11 bases. The CDR3 totals 16 residues. Germline CDR1 GTSNPN, CDR2 SVGIG (reference sequence). The J segment lost 5 bases and the V segment lost 2 bases, leaving 7 bases of the junction unmatched. The CDR3 bases are TGTGCCTGGAGTAAGGGACAGGGGGTAGGGACCGGGGAGCTGTTTTTT. It codes for CAWSKGQGVGTGELFF. Drawing the rest from reference TRBV30 and TRBJ2-2, the complete variable domain is SQTIHQWPATLVQPVGSPLSLECTVEGTSNPNLYWYRQAAGRGLQLLFYSVGIGQISSEVPQNLSASRPQDRQFILSSKKLLLSDSGFYLCAWSKGQGVGTGELFFGEGSRLTVL.

This clone was counted between two and nine times. The chain carries TRBV3-1 (or the pseudogene TRBV3-2) and TRBJ1-6; D call uncertain. The CDR3 runs to 13 residues. Germline CDR1 is LGHDT and CDR2 is YNNKEL (reference sequence). Trimming cost V 2 bases and J 14 bases, with 13 bases left between them. The CDR3 loop reads CASSQTRVQALHF. In DNA, the CDR3 is TGTGCCAGCAGCCAAACGAGGGTTCAAGCCCTCCACTTT.

This clone was found once. The chain combines TRBV7-6 with TRBJ2-3; 11 nucleotides line up with TRBD2. The CDR3 consists of 17 residues. In germline, CDR1 is SGHVS, CDR2 FNYEAQ. Germline trimming cut 4 bases from V and 0 bases from J; bases unmatched to any gene: 6. The CDR3 nucleotides are TGTGCCAGCAGCTCGGGACTAGCGGAAACTAGCACAGATACGCAGTATTTT. Residues: CASSSGLAETSTDTQYF.

This clone appeared a single time. The CDR3 loop reads CASSSSHWAPLHF. CDR3 sequence (DNA): TGTGCCAGCAGCTCAAGTCACTGGGCGCCCCTCCACTTT. The V call is TRBV5-6, the J call TRBJ1-6; no definite D call. The V end was cut by 3 bases, the J end by 13 bases, with 14 bases between. The CDR3 runs 13 residues. In germline, CDR1 is SGHDT, CDR2 YYEEEE.

This sequence joins TRBV27 and TRBJ2-1; 10 bases are shared with TRBD2. The CDR3 is made up of 17 amino acids. Germline V lookup: CDR1 MNHEY, CDR2 SMNVEV (reference sequence). V shed 4 bases, J shed 4 bases, and the junction held 10 bases outside the gene matches. CDR3 loop: CASSSSGTSAGYNEQFF. CDR3 coding DNA: TGTGCCAGCAGTTCCTCCGGGACTAGCGCGGGATACAATGAGCAGTTCTTC.

The V and J genes are TRBV28 and TRBJ1-2, with 11 positions matching TRBD1. Germline V gene data show CDR1 as MDHEN and CDR2 as SYDVKM. The CDR3 consists of 13 residues. Trimming removed 4 bases from V and 6 bases from J; junction bases left unmatched: 1. CDR3 region: CASSWDRGDGYTF. The CDR3 DNA sequence: TGTGCCAGCAGTTGGGACAGGGGGGATGGCTACACCTTC.

This chain uses TRBV2 with TRBJ2-1, with 10 bases identical to TRBD2. Germline V CDR1 and CDR2: SNHLY, FYNNEI. V trimming: 4 bases; J trimming: 3 bases; junction bases outside the gene matches: 9. The CDR3 consists of 17 residues. The chain's CDR3 is CASSGYRLAGDYNEQFF. The CDR3 DNA follows: TGTGCCAGCAGTGGGTACCGTCTAGCGGGGGACTACAATGAGCAGTTCTTC.